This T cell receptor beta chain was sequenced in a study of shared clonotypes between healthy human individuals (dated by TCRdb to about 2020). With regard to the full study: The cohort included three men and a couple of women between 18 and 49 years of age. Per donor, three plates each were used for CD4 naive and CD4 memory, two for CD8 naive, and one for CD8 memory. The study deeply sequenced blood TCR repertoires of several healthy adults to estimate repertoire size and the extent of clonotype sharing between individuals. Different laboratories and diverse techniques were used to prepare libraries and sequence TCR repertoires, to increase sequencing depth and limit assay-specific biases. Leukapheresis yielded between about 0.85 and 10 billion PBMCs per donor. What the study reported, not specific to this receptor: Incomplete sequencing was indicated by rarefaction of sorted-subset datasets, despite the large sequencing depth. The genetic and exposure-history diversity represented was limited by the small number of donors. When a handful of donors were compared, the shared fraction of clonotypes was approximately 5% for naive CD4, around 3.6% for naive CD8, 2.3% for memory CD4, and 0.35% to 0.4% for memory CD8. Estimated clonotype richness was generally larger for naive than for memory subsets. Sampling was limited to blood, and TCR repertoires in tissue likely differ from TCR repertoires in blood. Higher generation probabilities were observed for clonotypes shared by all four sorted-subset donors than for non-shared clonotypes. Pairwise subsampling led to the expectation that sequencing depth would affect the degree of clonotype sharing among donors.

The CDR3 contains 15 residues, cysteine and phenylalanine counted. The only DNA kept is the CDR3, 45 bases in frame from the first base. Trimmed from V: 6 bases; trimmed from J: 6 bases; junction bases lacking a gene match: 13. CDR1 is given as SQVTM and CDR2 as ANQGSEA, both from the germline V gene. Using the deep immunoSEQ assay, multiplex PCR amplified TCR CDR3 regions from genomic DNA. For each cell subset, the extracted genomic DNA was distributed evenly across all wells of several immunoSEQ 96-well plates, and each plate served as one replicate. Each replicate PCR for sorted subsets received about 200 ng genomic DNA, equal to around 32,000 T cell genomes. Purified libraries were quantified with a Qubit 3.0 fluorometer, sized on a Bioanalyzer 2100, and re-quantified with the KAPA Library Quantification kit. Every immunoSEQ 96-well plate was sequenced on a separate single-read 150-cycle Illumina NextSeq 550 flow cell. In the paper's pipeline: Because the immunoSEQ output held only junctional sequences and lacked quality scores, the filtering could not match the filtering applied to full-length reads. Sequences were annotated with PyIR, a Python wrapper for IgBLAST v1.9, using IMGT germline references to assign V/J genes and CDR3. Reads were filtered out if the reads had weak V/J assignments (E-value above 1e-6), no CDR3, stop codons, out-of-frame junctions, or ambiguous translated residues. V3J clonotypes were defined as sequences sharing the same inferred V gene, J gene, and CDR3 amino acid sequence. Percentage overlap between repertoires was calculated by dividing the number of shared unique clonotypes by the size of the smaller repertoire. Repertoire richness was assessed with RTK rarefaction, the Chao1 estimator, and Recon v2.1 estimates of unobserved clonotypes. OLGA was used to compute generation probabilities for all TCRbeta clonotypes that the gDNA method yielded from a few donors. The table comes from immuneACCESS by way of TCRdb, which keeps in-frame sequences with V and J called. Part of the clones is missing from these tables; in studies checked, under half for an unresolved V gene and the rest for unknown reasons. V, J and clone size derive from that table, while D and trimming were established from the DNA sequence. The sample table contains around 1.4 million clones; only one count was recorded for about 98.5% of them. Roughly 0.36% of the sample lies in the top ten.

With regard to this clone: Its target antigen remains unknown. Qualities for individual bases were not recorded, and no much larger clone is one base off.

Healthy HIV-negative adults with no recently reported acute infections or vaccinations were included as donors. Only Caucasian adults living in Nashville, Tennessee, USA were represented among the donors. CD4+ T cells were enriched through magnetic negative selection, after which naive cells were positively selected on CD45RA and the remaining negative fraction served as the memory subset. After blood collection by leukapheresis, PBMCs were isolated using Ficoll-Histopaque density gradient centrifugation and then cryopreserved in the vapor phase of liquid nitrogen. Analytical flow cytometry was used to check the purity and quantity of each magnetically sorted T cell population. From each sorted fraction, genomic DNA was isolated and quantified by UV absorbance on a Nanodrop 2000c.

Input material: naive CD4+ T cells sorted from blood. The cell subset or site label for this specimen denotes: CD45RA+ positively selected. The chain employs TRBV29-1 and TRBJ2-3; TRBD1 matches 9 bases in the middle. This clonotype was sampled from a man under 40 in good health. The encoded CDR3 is CSVNPGTGFSDTQYF. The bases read TGCAGCGTGAATCCCGGGACAGGGTTTTCCGATACGCAGTATTTT.